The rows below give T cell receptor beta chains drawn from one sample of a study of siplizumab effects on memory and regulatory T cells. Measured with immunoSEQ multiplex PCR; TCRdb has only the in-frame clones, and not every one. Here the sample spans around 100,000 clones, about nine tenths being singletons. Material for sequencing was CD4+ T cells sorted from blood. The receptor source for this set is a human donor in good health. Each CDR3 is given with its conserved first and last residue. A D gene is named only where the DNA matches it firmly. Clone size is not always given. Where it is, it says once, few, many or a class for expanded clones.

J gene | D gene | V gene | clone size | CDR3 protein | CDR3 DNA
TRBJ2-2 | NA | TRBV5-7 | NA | CASSLAGTNTGELFF | TGTGCCAGCAGCTTGGCCGGGACTAACACCGGGGAGCTGTTTTTT
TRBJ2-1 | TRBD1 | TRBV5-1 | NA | CASSRAGQGSHEQFF | TGCGCCAGCAGCCGTGCGGGACAGGGTTCCCATGAGCAGTTCTTC
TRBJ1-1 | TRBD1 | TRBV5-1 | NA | CASSLGTENTEAFF | TGCGCCAGCAGCTTAGGGACAGAGAACACTGAAGCTTTCTTT
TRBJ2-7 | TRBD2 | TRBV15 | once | CATSRARGGAGSYEQYF | TGTGCCACCAGCAGAGCCCGCGGGGGGGCAGGGTCCTACGAGCAGTACTTC
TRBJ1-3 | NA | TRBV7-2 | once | CASSLYSSSGNTIYF | TGTGCCAGCAGCCTCTATTCCAGCTCTGGAAACACCATATATTTT
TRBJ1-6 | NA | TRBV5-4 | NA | CASSLDFGSPLHF | TGTGCCAGCAGCTTGGACTTCGGGTCACCCCTCCACTTT
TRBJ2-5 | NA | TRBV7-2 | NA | CASSLIPGAVETQYF | TGTGCCAGCAGCTTAATACCGGGGGCGGTTGAGACCCAGTACTTC
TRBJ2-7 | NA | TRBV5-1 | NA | CASNSGTEQYF | TGCGCCAGCAACTCCGGGACAGAGCAGTACTTC
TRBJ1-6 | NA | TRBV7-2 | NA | CASSPKTGYNSPLHF | TGTGCCAGCAGCCCTAAGACCGGTTATAATTCACCCCTCCACTTT
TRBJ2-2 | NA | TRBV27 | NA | CASSLNRARVGGELFF | TGTGCCAGCAGTTTAAACAGAGCCCGAGTGGGAGGGGAGCTGTTTTTT
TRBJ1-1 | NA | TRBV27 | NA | CASSPGLTEGTEAFF | TGTGCCAGCAGTCCCGGACTGACGGAGGGCACTGAAGCTTTCTTT
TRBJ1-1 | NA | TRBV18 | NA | CASSPDGGTEAFF | TGTGCCAGCTCGCCAGATGGGGGGACTGAAGCTTTCTTT
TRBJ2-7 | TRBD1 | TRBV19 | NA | CASTNQGQGPYEQYF | TGTGCCAGTACCAATCAGGGACAGGGACCCTACGAGCAGTACTTC
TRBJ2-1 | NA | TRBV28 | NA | CASSLSGLGYNEQFF | TGTGCCAGCAGTTTATCTGGGCTTGGTTACAATGAGCAGTTCTTC
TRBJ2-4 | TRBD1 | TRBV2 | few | CASRGQGNIQYF | TGTGCCAGCAGGGGACAGGGAAACATTCAGTACTTC
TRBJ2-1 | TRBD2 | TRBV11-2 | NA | CASSPLAGTSYNEQFF | TGTGCCAGCAGCCCACTAGCGGGGACCTCCTACAATGAGCAGTTCTTC
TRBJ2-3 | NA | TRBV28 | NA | CASSWTTSTDTQYF | TGTGCCAGCAGTTGGACTACTAGCACAGATACGCAGTATTTT
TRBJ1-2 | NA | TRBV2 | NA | CARAPGSLGYTF | TGTGCCAGGGCCCCAGGGAGCCTTGGCTACACCTTC
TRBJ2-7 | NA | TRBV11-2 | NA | CASSLTRQVAGEQYF | TGTGCCAGCAGCTTAACACGACAGGTAGCAGGCGAGCAGTACTTC
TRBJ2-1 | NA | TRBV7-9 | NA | CASSLGNSRDEQFF | TGTGCCAGCAGCTTAGGGAACTCGCGGGATGAGCAGTTCTTC
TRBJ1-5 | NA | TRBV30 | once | CAWSRGSNQPQHF | TGTGCCTGGAGCCGAGGTAGCAATCAGCCCCAGCATTTT
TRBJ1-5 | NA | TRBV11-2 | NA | CASSPVAGGSNQPQHF | TGTGCCAGCAGCCCCGTGGCCGGTGGAAGCAATCAGCCCCAGCATTTT
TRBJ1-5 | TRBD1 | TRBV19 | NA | CASMTTGYNQPQHF | TGTGCCAGTATGACGACAGGGTACAATCAGCCCCAGCATTTT
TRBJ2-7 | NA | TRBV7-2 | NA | CASSSRQAISQPYEQYF | TGTGCCAGCAGTAGTCGACAGGCAATTTCACAACCCTACGAGCAGTACTTC
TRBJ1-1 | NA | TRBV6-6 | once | CATRTDMNTEAFF | TGTGCCACCCGGACTGACATGAACACTGAAGCTTTCTTT
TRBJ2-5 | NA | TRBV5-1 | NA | CASSLDFSYQETQYF | TGCGCCAGCAGCTTGGACTTTTCGTACCAAGAGACCCAGTACTTC
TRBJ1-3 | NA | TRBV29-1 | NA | CSVEGGLSGNTIYF | TGCAGCGTTGAAGGGGGGCTGTCTGGAAACACCATATATTTT
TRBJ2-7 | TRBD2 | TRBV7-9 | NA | CASSLIPSGVSYEQYF | TGTGCCAGCAGCTTGATTCCTAGCGGGGTCTCCTACGAGCAGTACTTC
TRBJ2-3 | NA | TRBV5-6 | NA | CASTRTFTDTQYF | TGTGCCAGCACCAGGACATTCACAGATACGCAGTATTTT